The TCR beta chain under discussion was sequenced for a study of T cells in Graves' hyperthyroidism and ophthalmopathy. Study-level findings and limits: By a 13 V-J model, ophthalmopathy was set apart from stable hyperthyroidism. Peripheral blood also featured most of the thyroid clonotypes expanded above 0.001.

The TCR beta CDR3 regions underwent amplification using RNA transcripts as the source. HTBI primers were employed in a first-round RT-PCR of the TCR CDR3. TCRdb reprocessed the multiplex PCR reads with MiXCR, giving one entry per CDR3 protein. The repertoire has around 480,000 distinct CDR3 sequences, around 14% of them found once; the top ten carry over 15%. Note on this clonotype: The antigen is not known.

Newly diagnosed hyperthyroidism patients aged 18 to 65 years had disease lasting under 2 months. Reasons for excluding patients were uncontrolled infection, other autoimmune disease, pregnancy or lactation. Sequencing was carried out using blood. The clonotype was recovered from a woman in her late teens or twenties with Graves' hyperthyroidism.

The CDR3 protein is CASSSSSGLADTQYF. In DNA form, the CDR3 reads TGCGCCAGCAGCTCTTCTAGCGGTTTGGCAGATACGCAGTATTTT. The chain uses TRBV4-1 and TRBJ2-3; the match to TRBD2 covers 7 bases. Germline CDR1 and CDR2: MGHRA and YSYEKL. The CDR3 contains 15 residues. V lost 5 bases, J lost 4 bases, and 9 bases stayed unmatched.